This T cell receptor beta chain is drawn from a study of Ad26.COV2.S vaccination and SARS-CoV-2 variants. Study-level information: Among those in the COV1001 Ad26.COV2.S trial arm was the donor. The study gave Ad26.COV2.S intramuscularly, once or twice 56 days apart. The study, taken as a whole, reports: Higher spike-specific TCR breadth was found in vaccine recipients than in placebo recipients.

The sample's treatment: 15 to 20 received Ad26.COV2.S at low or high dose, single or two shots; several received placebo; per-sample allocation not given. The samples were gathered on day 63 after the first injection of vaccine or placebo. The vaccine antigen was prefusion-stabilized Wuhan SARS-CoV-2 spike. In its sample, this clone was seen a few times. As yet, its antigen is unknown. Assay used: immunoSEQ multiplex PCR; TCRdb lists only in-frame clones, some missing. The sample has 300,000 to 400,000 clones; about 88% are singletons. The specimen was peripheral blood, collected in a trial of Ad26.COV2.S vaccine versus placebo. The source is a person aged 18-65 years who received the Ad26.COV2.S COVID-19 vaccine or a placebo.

The DNA for the CDR3 is TGTGCCAGCAGTTCCGGGACTCTAGAGCAGTTCTTC. Protein product: CASSSGTLEQFF. The gene calls are TRBV6-5 and TRBJ2-1; maybe TRBD2 (6 bases). Trimming shortened V by 4 bases and J by 10 bases, and 11 bases separated the two germline ends. In germline, CDR1 is MNHEY, CDR2 SVGAGI. The CDR3 totals 12 residues.